The present TCR beta chain was sequenced within a study of T cell responses to AZD1222 COVID-19 vaccine. For this clone: No antigen is known for it.

Germline-derived CDR1 and CDR2 are KGHDR and SFDVKD. The germline V and J ends were trimmed by 1 base and 4 bases, with 10 bases remaining between them. The length of the CDR3 is 15 residues. TCRdb's table, derived via immunoSEQ multiplex PCR, lists solely in-frame clones and lacks some. The data show about 120,000 clones, approximately 88% seen once. Study-wide points: Every sample of the repertoires postdated the peak T cell response. Two doses of AZD1222 preceded a rise in Spike-specific TCR breadth and depth.

V gene TRBV24-1 combines with J gene TRBJ2-1; no definite D call. The source is an adult in good health. The sample here was peripheral blood, taken on day 0 of AZD1222 vaccination. CDR3: CATSDLGTDYNEQFF. CDR3 DNA: TGTGCCACCAGTGATTTAGGTACAGATTACAATGAGCAGTTCTTC.